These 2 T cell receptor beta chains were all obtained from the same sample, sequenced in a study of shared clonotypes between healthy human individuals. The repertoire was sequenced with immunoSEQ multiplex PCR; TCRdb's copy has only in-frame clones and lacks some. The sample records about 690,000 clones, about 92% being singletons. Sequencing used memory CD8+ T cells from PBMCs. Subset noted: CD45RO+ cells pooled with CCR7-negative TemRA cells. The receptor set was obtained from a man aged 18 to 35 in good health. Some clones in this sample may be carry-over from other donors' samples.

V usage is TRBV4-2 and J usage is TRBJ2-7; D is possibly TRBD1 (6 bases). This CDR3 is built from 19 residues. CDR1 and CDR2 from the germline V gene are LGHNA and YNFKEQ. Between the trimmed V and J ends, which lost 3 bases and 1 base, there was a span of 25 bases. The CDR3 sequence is CASSQIRWDQGLISYEQYF. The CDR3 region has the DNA TGTGCCAGCAGCCAGATAAGATGGGACCAGGGGCTGATTTCCTACGAGCAGTACTTC.

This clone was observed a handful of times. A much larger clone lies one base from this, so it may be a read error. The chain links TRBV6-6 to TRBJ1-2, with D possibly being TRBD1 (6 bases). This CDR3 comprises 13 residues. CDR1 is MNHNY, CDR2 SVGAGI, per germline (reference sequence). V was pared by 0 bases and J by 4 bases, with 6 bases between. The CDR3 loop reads CASSYSDSYGYTF. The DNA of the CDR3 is TGTGCCAGCAGTTACTCGGACAGCTATGGCTACACCTTC.